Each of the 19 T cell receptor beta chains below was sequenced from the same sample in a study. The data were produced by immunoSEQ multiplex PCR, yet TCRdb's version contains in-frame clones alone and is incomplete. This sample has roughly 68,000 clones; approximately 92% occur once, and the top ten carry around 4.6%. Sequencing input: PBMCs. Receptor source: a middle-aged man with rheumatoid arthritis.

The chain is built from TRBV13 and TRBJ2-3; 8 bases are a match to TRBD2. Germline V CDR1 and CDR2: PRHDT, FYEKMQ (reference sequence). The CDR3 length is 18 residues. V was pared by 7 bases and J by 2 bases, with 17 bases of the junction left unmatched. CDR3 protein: CASTSQISGREDTDTQYF. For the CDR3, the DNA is TGTGCCAGCACCTCCCAGATCTCAGGGCGGGAGGACACAGATACGCAGTATTTT. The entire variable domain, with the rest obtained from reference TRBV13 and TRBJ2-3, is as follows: AAGVIQSPRHLIKEKRETATLKCYPIPRHDTVYWYQQGPGQDPQFLISFYEKMQSDKGSIPDRFSAQQFSDYHSELNMSSLELGDSALYFCASTSQISGREDTDTQYFGPGTRLTVL.

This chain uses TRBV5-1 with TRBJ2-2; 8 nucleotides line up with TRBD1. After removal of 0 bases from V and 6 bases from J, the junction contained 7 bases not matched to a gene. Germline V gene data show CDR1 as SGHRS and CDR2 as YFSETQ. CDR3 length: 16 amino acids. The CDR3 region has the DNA TGCGCCAGCAGCTTGGAACTCCAGGGGGCCCCCGGGGAGCTGTTTTTT. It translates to CASSLELQGAPGELFF.

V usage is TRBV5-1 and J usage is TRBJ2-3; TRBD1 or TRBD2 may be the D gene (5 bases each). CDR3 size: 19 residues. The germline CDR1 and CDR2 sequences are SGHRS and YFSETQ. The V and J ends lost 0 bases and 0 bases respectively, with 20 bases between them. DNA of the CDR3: TGCGCCAGCAGCTTGGCAGTCCCGGGACGGCTTCATAGCACAGATACGCAGTATTTT. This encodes CASSLAVPGRLHSTDTQYF.

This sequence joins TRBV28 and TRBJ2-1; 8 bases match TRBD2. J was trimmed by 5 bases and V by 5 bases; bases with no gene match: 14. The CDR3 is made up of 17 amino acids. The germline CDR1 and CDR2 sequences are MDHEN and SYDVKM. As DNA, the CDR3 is TGTGCCAGCAGTACCCCAGGGCCTAGCGGGTCCAACAATGAGCAGTTCTTC. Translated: CASSTPGPSGSNNEQFF.

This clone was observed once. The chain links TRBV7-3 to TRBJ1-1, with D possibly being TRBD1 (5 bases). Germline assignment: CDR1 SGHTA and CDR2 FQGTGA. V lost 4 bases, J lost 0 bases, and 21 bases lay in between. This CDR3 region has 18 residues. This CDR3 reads CASSSLQGEDFMNTEAFF. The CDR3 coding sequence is TGTGCCAGCAGCTCTTTGCAGGGTGAGGATTTCATGAACACTGAAGCTTTCTTT.

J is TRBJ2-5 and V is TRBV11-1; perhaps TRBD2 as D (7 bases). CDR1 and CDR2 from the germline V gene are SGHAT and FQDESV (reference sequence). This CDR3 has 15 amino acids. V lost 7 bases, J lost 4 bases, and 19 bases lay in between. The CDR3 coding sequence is TGTGCCAGCACCCCGTCGGGGGGCTCGGGAGAGACCCAGTACTTC. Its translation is CASTPSGGSGETQYF.

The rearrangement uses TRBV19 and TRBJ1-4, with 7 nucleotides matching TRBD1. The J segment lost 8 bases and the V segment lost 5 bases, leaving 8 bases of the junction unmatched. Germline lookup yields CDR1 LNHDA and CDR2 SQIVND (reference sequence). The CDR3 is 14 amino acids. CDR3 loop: CASSRDRVGEKLFF. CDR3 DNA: TGTGCCAGTAGTCGTGACAGGGTAGGCGAAAAACTGTTTTTT.

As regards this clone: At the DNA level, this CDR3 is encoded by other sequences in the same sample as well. CDR3 residues: CASSYSRTGGGYGYTF. The CDR3 DNA reads as TGTGCCAGCAGTTACTCGAGGACAGGGGGGGGCTATGGCTACACCTTC. This chain joins TRBV6-5 and TRBJ1-2, with 10 nucleotides matching TRBD1. This CDR3 has 16 amino acids. The germline V gene encodes CDR1 MNHEY and CDR2 SVGAGI. V was clipped by 0 bases and J by 4 bases; unmatched bases: 5.

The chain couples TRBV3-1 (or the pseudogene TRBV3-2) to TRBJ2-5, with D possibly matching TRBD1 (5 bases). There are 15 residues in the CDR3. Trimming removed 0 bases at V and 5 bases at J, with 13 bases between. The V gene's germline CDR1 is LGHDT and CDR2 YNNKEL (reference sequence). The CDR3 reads CASSQEGEIGETQYF. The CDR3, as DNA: TGTGCCAGCAGCCAAGAAGGGGAAATCGGGGAGACCCAGTACTTC.

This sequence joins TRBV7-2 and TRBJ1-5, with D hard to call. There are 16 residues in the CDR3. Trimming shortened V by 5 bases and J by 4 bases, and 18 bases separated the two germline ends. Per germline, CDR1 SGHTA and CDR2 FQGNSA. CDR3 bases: TGTGCCAGCAGCCCCCTCGGGGTTCTCCGGAATCAGCCCCAGCATTTT. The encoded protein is CASSPLGVLRNQPQHF.

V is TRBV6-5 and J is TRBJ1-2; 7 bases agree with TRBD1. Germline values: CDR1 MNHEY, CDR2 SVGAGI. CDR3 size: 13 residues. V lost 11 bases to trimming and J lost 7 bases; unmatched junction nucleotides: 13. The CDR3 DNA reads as TGTGCCGCCAGCCCACGACAGGGACGTGGCTACACCTTC. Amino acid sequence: CAASPRQGRGYTF.

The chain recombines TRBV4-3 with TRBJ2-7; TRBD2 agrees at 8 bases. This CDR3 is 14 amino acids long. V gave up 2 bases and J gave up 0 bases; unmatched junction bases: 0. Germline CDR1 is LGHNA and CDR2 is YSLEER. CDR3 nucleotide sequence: TGCGCCAGCAGCCAACTAGCGGGCTCCTACGAGCAGTACTTC. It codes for CASSQLAGSYEQYF.

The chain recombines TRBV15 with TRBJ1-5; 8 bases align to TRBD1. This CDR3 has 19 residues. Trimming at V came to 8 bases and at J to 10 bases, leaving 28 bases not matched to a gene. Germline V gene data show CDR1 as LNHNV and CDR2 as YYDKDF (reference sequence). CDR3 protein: CATRKTTGQVLERESPQHF. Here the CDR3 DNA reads TGTGCCACCCGTAAGACCACGGGACAGGTCTTGGAGAGAGAAAGCCCCCAGCATTTT.

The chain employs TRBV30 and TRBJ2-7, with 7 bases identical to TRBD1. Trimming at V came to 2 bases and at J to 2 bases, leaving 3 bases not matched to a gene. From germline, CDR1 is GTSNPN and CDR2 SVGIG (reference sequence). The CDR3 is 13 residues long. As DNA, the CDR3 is TGTGCCTGGAGTTGGGGACAGACCTACGAGCAGTACTTC. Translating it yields CAWSWGQTYEQYF.

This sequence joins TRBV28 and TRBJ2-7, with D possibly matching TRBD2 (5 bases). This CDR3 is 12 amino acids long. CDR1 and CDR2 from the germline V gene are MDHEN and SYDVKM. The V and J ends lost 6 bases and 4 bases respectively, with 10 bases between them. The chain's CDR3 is CASRPRGYEQYF. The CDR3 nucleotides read TGTGCCAGCAGGCCTCGGGGATACGAGCAGTACTTC.

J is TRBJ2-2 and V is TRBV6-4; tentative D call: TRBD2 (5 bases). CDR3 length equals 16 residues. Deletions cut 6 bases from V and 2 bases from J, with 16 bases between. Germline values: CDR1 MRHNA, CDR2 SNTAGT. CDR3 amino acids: CASSESSWANTGELFF. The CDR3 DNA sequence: TGTGCCAGCAGCGAATCTAGCTGGGCAAACACCGGGGAGCTGTTTTTT.

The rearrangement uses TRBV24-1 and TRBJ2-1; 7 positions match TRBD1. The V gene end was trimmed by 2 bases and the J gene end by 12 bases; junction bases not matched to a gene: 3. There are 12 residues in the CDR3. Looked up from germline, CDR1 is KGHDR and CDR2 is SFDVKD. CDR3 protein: CATSDSRDRQFF. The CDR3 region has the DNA TGTGCCACCAGTGATTCCCGGGACAGGCAGTTCTTC.

The CDR3 region has the DNA TGTGCCAGCAGTTACTTACCGAACTACGAGCAGTACTTC. As protein: CASSYLPNYEQYF. This rearrangement joins TRBV6-5 to TRBJ2-7; no firm D call. The CDR3 runs 13 residues. Between the trimmed V and J ends, which lost 1 base and 3 bases, there was a span of 7 bases. Germline CDR1 MNHEY, CDR2 SVGAGI.

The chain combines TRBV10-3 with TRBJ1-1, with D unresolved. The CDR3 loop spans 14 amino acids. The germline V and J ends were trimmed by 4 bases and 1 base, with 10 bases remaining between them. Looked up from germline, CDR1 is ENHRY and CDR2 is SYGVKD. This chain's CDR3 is CAISGGRENTEAFF. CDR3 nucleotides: TGTGCCATCAGTGGTGGACGAGAGAACACTGAAGCTTTCTTT.